This TCR beta chain was identified in a study of shared clonotypes between healthy human individuals. The genomic DNA of each subset was split evenly across several immunoSEQ plates. In the original processing: Filtering differed because ImmunoSEQ produced junction-only sequences that carried no quality scores. The protocol was immunoSEQ multiplex PCR, while the TCRdb copy is restricted to in-frame clones and leaves out a portion. D and trimming were read from the DNA, whereas the V and J calls and clone size are those reported in that table. The sample contains roughly 660,000 clones, roughly 87% of which appear only once. CDR3 length equals 15 residues. Germline CDR1 reads SGHKS; CDR2 reads YYEKEE (reference sequence). Trimming pared 4 bases from V and 7 bases from J, leaving 20 bases between.

The sequencing sample was made of memory CD8+ T cells from PBMCs. This sample's subset: CD45RO+ cells pooled with CCR7-negative TemRA cells. The receptor's source is a man between 18 and 35 years old in good health. Some clones in this sample may be carry-over from other donors' samples. The gene calls are TRBV5-5 and TRBJ1-2, with a weak D call TRBD1 (5 bases). The CDR3: CASSQEDTRTRGYTF. The CDR3 DNA reads TGTGCCAGCAGCCAAGAGGACACCCGAACGCGTGGCTACACCTTC.